This TCR beta chain was sequenced in a study of shared clonotypes between healthy human individuals. Assay used: immunoSEQ multiplex PCR; TCRdb lists only in-frame clones, some missing. In the table there are some 2 million clones, over 85% of which are singletons. Germline CDR1 is SGHAT and CDR2 is FQDESV (reference sequence). Between the trimmed V and J ends, which lost 1 base and 4 bases, there was a span of 11 bases. This CDR3 spans 14 amino acids. Cells designated naive CD8 were CD45RO-negative and were positively selected for CCR7, with terminally differentiated effector memory CD45RA+ cells excluded.

The sample comprised naive CD8+ T cells sorted from blood. This TCR was sampled from a man aged 18 to 30 in good health. The rearrangement uses TRBV11-1 and TRBJ2-7, with D perhaps being TRBD1 or TRBD2 (5 bases each). CDR3 bases: TGTGCCAGCAGCTTAGGTCTGGGGGTTTACGAGCAGTACTTC. Translated: CASSLGLGVYEQYF.